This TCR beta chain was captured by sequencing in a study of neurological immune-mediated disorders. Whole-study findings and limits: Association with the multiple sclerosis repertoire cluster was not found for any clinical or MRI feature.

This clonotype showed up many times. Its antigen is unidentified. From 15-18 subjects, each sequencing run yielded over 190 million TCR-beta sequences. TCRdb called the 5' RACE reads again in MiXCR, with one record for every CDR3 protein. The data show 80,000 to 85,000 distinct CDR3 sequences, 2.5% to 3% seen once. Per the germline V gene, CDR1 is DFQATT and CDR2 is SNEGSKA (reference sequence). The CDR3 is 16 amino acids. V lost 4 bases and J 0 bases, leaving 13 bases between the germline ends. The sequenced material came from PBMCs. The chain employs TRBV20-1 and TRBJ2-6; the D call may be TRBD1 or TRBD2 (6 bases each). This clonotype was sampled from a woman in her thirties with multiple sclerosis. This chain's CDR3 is CSATAWGASGANVLTF. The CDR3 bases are TGCAGTGCTACCGCCTGGGGGGCCTCTGGGGCCAACGTCCTGACTTTC.